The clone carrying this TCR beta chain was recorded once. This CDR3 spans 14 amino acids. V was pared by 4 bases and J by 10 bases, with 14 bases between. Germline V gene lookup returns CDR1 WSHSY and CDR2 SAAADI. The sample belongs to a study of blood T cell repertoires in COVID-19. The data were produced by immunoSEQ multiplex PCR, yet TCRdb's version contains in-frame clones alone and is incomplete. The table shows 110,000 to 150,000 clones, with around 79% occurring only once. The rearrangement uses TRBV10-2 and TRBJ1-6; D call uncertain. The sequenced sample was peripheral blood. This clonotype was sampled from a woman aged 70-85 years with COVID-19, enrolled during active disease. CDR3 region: CASSGSRGASPLHF. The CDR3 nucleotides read TGCGCCAGCAGTGGATCCCGCGGAGCATCACCCCTCCACTTT.